The following is a T cell receptor (beta chain) sequence with its context. Its antigen is unidentified. The sample comes from a study of identical twins. Overall study findings and caveats: Models predicted too little out-of-frame TCR alpha sharing in monozygotic twins. The study found excess low generation probability among twin-shared out-of-frame alpha sequences. Zero-insertion analyses were open to partial confounding by invariant MAIT and iNKT cells.

TCRdb ran MiXCR on the 5' RACE reads and lists one entry per CDR3 protein. The data show 450,000 or so distinct CDR3 sequences, over 12% seen once. CDR1 and CDR2 (germline): SGHDN, FVKESK. V shed 0 bases and J shed 1 base, with 18 bases lying between them. The CDR3 has 18 amino acids. These records were also assigned to another study, of yellow fever vaccine responses in identical twins. That paper adds: As reported, the vaccine T cell response of twins seemed partly convergent and partly personalized.

The sample consisted of CD4+ T cells sorted from blood. The sequence was collected from a woman younger than 35 in good health. V gene TRBV14 combines with J gene TRBJ1-1; no reliable D call. The CDR3 loop is CASSQDIGPWRANTEAFF. The CDR3 DNA follows: TGTGCCAGCAGCCAAGATATAGGGCCGTGGAGGGCGAACACTGAAGCTTTCTTT.